The T cell receptor (beta chain) under discussion was sequenced for a study of blood T cell repertoires in COVID-19 (dated by TCRdb to the early 2020s). Study-wide context: Samples from collaborators originated in the United States, Italy and Spain and spanned both the acute and convalescent phases of COVID-19. The repertoires were released in a freely available public database intended as a resource for research on the immune response to SARS-CoV-2. The material from the prospective study consisted of cDNA or gDNA derived from T cells, B-cell-depleted T cells, or PBMCs. Where available, HLA class I and class II types were taken from metadata supplied by the sample provider and were not determined by assay-based typing. Deeply sampled blood TCRbeta repertoires from subjects exposed to, actively infected with, or recovered from COVID-19 were included in the dataset. Sample metadata almost always included a de-identified subject ID, COVID-19 status, age in years and sex. Samples were obtained from the ongoing ImmuneRACE study (first 160 participants) and from about 1,300 subjects provided by 6 global collaborators. Results and caveats for the whole study, not just this receptor: Clinical and demographic metadata were provided uncurated, with the amount varying by source and participant.

From cysteine to phenylalanine, the CDR3 is 15 amino acids long. The only DNA kept is the CDR3, 45 bases in frame from the first base. Reading the germline V gene gives CDR1 SGHRS and CDR2 YFSETQ. Cut back by 6 bases and 1 base, the V and J ends lie 17 bases apart. Turning to this clone: There is no known antigen for this receptor. Base qualities were left out, and no much larger clone turns up one base away.

TCRbeta CDR3 regions were amplified from genomic DNA by means of the immunoSEQ Assay, a bias-controlled multiplex PCR. The study's processing was this. The number of nucleated cells in each sample was estimated from the amplification of reference gene primers within the assay. To quantify the absolute abundance of each unique TCRbeta CDR3 rearrangement, sequence reads were collapsed and filtered. Productive Simpson clonality was computed per sample as the square root of Simpson's diversity index over productive rearrangements. TCRdb holds this immuneACCESS table with in-frame rearrangements only. Some clones are missing; in checked studies, unresolved V genes explain under half, and the rest has no known cause. V, J and clone size are taken as reported in that table, and D and trimming were inferred from the DNA itself. In this sample the table shows 200,000 to 250,000 clones, about 92% of which occur a single time. 1% to 1.5% of the sample goes to the ten largest clones.

Each collaborating institution followed its own protocols to collect whole blood in K2EDTA tubes. For TCRbeta analysis, collaborators shipped samples as frozen whole blood, isolated PBMCs, or DNA extracted from either of those sample types. The sequencing input was peripheral blood. Recombination connected TRBV5-1 to TRBJ2-7; TRBD2 is perhaps the D gene, given 6 matching bases. This TCR was recovered from a man aged 25-45 years with acute or convalescent COVID-19. The CDR3 sequence is CASTQNWDLSYEQYF. At the DNA level, the sequence is TGCGCCAGCACCCAGAACTGGGACTTATCCTACGAGCAGTACTTC. The reference TRBV5-1 and TRBJ2-7 proteins fill in what lies around the CDR3, so the full variable domain reads KAGVTQTPRYLIKTRGQQVTLSCSPISGHRSVSWYQQTPGQGLQFLFEYFSETQRNKGNFPGRFSGRQFSNSRSEMNVSTLELGDSALYLCASTQNWDLSYEQYFGPGTRLTVT.